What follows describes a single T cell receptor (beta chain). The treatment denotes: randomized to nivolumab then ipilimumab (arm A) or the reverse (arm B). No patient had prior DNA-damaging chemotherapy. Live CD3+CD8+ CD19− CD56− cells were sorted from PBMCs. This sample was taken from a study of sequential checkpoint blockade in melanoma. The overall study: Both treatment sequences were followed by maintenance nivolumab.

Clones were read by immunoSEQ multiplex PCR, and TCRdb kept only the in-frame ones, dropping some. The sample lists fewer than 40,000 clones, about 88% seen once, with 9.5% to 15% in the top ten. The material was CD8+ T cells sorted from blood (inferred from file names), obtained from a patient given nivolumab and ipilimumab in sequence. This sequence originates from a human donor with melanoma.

The CDR3 reads CASSRTGGYEQYF. In DNA, the CDR3 is TGCGCCAGCAGTAGGACAGGGGGCTACGAGCAGTACTTC. This chain links TRBV10-1 with TRBJ2-7, with 10 nucleotides matching TRBD1. The V gene's germline CDR1 is WNHNN and CDR2 SYGVQD (reference sequence). The CDR3 runs to 13 residues. V was pared by 5 bases and J by 3 bases, with 1 base of the junction left unmatched.